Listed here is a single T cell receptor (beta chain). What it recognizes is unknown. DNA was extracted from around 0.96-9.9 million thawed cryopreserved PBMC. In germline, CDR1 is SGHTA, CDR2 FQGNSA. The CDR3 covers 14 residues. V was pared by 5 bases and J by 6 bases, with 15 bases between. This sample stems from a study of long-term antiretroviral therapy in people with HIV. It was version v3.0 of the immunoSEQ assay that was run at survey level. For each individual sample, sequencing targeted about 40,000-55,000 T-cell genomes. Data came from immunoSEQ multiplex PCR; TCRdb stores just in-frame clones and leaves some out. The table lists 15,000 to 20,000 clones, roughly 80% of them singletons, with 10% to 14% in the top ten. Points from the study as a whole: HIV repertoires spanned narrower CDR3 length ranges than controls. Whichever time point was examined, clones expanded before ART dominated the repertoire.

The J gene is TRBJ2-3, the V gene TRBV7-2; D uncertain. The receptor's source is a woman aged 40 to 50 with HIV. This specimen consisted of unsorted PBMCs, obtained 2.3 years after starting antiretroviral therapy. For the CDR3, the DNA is TGTGCCAGCAGCCCTCAAATACCGGCGGATACGCAGTATTTT. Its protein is CASSPQIPADTQYF.